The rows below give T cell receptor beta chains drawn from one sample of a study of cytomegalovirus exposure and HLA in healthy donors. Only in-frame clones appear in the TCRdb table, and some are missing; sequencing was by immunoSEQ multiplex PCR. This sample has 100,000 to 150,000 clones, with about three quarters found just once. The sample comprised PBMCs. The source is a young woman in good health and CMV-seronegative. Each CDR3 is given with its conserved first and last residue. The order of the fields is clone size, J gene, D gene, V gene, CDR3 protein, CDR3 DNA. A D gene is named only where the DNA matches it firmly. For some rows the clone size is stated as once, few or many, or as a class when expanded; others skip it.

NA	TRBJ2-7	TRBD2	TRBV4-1	CASSQPQRGAYEQYF	TGCGCCAGCAGCCAACCTCAGCGGGGGGCCTACGAGCAGTACTTC
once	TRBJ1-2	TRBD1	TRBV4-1	CASSPGTGRANYGYTF	TGCGCCAGCAGCCCGGGGACAGGGCGAGCTAACTATGGCTACACCTTC
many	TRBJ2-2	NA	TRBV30	CAWSPSQRAEPTGELFF	TGTGCCTGGAGCCCATCCCAGCGGGCGGAGCCCACCGGGGAGCTGTTTTTT
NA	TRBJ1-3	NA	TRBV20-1	CSVFLGNTIYF	TGCAGTGTGTTTCTTGGAAACACCATATATTTT
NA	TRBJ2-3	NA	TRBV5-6	CASSLDQGTDTQYF	TGTGCCAGCAGCTTGGACCAGGGGACAGATACGCAGTATTTT
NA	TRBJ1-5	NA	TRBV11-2	CASSPQEGNQPQHF	TGTGCCAGCAGCCCCCAAGAGGGCAATCAGCCCCAGCATTTT
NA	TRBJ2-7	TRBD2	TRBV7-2	CASSLGLAGVSEQYF	TGTGCCAGCAGCCTGGGACTAGCGGGAGTTTCCGAGCAGTACTTC
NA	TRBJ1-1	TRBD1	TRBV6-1	CASSQRTGYAEAFF	TGTGCCAGCAGCCAACGGACAGGCTACGCTGAAGCTTTCTTT
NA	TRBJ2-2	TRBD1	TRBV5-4	CASSAGQERTGELFF	TGTGCCAGCAGCGCGGGACAGGAGCGAACCGGGGAGCTGTTTTTT
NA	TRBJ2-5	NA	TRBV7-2	CASSPRTARETQYF	TGTGCCAGCAGCCCCAGGACAGCCCGGGAGACCCAGTACTTC
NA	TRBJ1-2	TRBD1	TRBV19	CASSIGTGSNYGYTF	TGTGCCAGTAGTATTGGGACAGGGAGTAACTATGGCTACACCTTC
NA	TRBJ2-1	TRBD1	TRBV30	CAWSQDRGLRTFF	TGTGCCTGGAGTCAAGACAGGGGGCTTCGGACGTTCTTC
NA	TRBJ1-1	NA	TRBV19	CASSIVQATEAFF	TGTGCCAGTAGTATAGTGCAGGCCACTGAAGCTTTCTTT
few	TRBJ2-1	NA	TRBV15	CATSRSQTDSYNEQFF	TGTGCCACCAGCAGGTCACAGACAGACTCCTACAATGAGCAGTTCTTC
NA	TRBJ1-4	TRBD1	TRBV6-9	CASSSDRGNEKLFF	TGTGCCAGCAGTTCGGACAGGGGTAATGAAAAACTGTTTTTT
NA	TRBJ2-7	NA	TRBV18	CASSPSYNEQYF	TGTGCCAGCTCACCCTCGTACAACGAGCAGTACTTC
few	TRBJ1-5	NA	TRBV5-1	CASSVGEGHQPQHF	TGCGCCAGCAGCGTTGGAGAGGGACACCAGCCCCAGCATTTT
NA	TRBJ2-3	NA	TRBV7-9	CASSRLETSTDTQYF	TGTGCCAGCAGCAGACTAGAGACTAGCACAGATACGCAGTATTTT
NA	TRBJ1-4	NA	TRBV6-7	CASSYSGHPNEKLFF	TGTGCCAGCAGTTACTCCGGACACCCCAATGAAAAACTGTTTTTT
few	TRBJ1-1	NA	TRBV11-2	CASRFAQGTTEAFF	TGTGCCAGCAGGTTTGCTCAGGGGACCACTGAAGCTTTCTTT
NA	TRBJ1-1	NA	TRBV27	CASSPFTDTEAFF	TGTGCCAGCAGTCCCTTTACGGACACTGAAGCTTTCTTT
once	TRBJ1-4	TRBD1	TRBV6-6	CASRRQGYEKLFF	TGTGCCAGCAGACGACAGGGCTACGAAAAACTGTTTTTT
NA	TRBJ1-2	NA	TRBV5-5	CASSLDLSYGYTF	TGTGCCAGCAGCTTGGACCTAAGCTATGGCTACACCTTC
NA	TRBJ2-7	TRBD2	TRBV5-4	CASSLAGVSHEQYF	TGTGCCAGCAGCCTAGCGGGAGTTAGCCACGAGCAGTACTTC
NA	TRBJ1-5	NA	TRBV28	CASSLTRVDQPQHF	TGTGCCAGCAGTTTAACCCGGGTAGATCAGCCCCAGCATTTT
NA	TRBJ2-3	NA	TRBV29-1	CSTLYSGEGDTQYF	TGCAGCACCCTTTATAGCGGAGAGGGAGATACGCAGTATTTT
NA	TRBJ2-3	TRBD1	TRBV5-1	CASAYPQGAQYF	TGCGCCAGCGCCTATCCCCAGGGGGCGCAGTATTTT
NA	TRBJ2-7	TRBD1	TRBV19	CATGQGRPYEQYF	TGTGCCACCGGACAGGGGAGGCCCTACGAGCAGTACTTC
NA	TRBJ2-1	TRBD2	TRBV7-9	CASSLATRTSSYNEQFF	TGTGCCAGCAGCTTAGCGACCCGGACTAGTTCTTACAATGAGCAGTTCTTC
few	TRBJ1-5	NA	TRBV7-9	CASSLSGGNQPQHF	TGTGCCAGCAGCTTGTCAGGGGGCAATCAGCCCCAGCATTTT
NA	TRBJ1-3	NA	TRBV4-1	CASSPSSGAQIGNTIYF	TGCGCCAGCAGCCCCTCGAGTGGGGCGCAGATAGGAAACACCATATATTTT
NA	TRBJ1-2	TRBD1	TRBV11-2	CASSPRQGGGYTF	TGTGCCAGCAGCCCCAGACAGGGGGGCGGCTACACCTTC
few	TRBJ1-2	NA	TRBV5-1	CASSPLGQSYGYTF	TGCGCCAGCAGCCCTCTTGGACAGAGCTATGGCTACACCTTC
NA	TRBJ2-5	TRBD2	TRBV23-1	CASSQYPSGRVETQYF	TGCGCCAGCAGTCAATATCCTAGCGGGAGGGTGGAGACCCAGTACTTC
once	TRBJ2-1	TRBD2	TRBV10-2	CASSPGLAGWSSYNEQFF	TGCGCCAGCAGTCCGGGACTAGCGGGATGGAGCTCCTACAATGAGCAGTTCTTC
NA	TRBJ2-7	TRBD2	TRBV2	CASSGGLAGVHEQYF	TGTGCCAGCAGTGGGGGACTAGCGGGAGTTCACGAGCAGTACTTC
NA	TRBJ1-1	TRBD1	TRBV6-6	CASSYPPGTGVREAFF	TGTGCCAGCAGTTACCCACCCGGGACAGGGGTTCGTGAAGCTTTCTTT
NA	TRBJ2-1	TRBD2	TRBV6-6	CASSYSQSGSLNEQFF	TGTGCCAGCAGTTACTCGCAGAGCGGGAGTCTGAATGAGCAGTTCTTC
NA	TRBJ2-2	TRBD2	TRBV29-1	CSVAGSPYGELFF	TGCAGCGTAGCGGGATCTCCCTACGGGGAGCTGTTTTTT
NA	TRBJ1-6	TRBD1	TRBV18	CASSSRQGDGSPLHF	TGTGCCAGCTCTTCGCGACAGGGCGATGGTTCACCCCTCCACTTT
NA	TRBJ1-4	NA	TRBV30	CAWSAPRGGLFF	TGTGCCTGGAGTGCACCCCGGGGGGGACTGTTTTTT
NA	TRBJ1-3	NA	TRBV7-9	CASSPEGSSGNTIYF	TGTGCCAGCAGCCCAGAGGGCAGTTCTGGAAACACCATATATTTT
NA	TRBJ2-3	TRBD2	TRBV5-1	CASSELTSGEADTQYF	TGCGCCAGCAGCGAATTGACTAGCGGGGAGGCGGATACGCAGTATTTT
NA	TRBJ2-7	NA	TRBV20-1	CSARAGYEQYF	TGCAGTGCTAGAGCGGGATACGAGCAGTACTTC
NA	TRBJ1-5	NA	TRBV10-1	CASSESAGSGDQPQHF	TGCGCCAGCAGTGAGTCTGCGGGTAGTGGGGATCAGCCCCAGCATTTT
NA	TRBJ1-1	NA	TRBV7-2	CASSFPAGEAFF	TGTGCCAGCAGCTTTCCCGCGGGTGAAGCTTTCTTT
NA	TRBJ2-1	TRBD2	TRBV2	CASLEREGSDEQFF	TGTGCCAGCCTAGAGCGGGAGGGCAGCGATGAGCAGTTCTTC
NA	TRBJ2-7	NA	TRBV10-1	CASSERLGPNEQYF	TGCGCCAGCAGTGAGCGGTTGGGGCCCAACGAGCAGTACTTC
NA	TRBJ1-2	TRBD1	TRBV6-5	CASSYYDRVNYGYTF	TGTGCCAGCAGTTACTACGACAGGGTCAACTATGGCTACACCTTC
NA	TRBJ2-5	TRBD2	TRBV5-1	CASTAGAEWETQYF	TGCGCCAGCACGGCGGGAGCGGAGTGGGAGACCCAGTACTTC
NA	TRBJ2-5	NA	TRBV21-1	CASSSTVQETQYF	TGTGCCAGCAGCAGTACGGTCCAAGAGACCCAGTACTTC
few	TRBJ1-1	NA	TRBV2	CAGLEGVNTEAFF	TGTGCCGGCCTGGAAGGGGTGAACACTGAAGCTTTCTTT
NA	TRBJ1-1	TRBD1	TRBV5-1	CASSPRTGAEAFF	TGCGCCAGCAGCCCCCGGACAGGGGCTGAAGCTTTCTTT
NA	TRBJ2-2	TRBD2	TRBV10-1	CASKLTSGKKAGELFF	TGCGCCAGCAAACTTACTAGCGGGAAAAAGGCCGGGGAGCTGTTTTTT
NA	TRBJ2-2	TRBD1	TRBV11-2	CASSLTGANTGEELFF	TGTGCCAGCAGCTTGACAGGGGCCAACACCGGGGAGGAGCTGTTTTTT
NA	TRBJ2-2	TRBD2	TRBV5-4	CASSPGGSGSEAGELFF	TGTGCCAGCAGCCCGGGGGGGAGCGGGTCCGAGGCCGGGGAGCTGTTTTTT
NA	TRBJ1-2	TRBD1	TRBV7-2	CASRLQGGTNYGYTF	TGTGCCAGCAGGCTACAGGGGGGGACTAACTATGGCTACACCTTC
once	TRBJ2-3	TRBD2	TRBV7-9	CASSLSTSGSTDTQYF	TGTGCCAGCAGCTTAAGTACTAGCGGGAGCACAGATACGCAGTATTTT